A selection of T cell receptor beta chains follows, all from one sample in a study of T-cell memory formation after mild COVID-19. TCRdb reprocessed the 5' RACE reads with MiXCR, giving one entry per CDR3 protein. The table shows fewer than 350,000 distinct CDR3 sequences, with around 8% occurring only once. Sequencing was done on a sample of PBMCs or a T cell subset sorted from them (not recorded which). The receptors were gathered from a man aged 18 to 29 who had mild COVID-19 (a few samples of this study predate the infection). Cell type and time point are not known. Each CDR3 is given with its conserved first and last residue. D genes are given only for firm matches. The size entry is marked missing in some rows and otherwise reads once, few, many or a size class.

v_gene: TRBV7-2
j_gene: TRBJ1-5
abundance: few
d_gene: NA
CDR3nt: TGTGCCAGCAGCTTTTCGGGGGGCGGTCAGCCCCAGCATTTT
CDR3aa: CASSFSGGGQPQHF

v_gene: TRBV5-5
j_gene: TRBJ2-1
abundance: many
d_gene: NA
CDR3nt: TGTGCCAGCAGCTTTGGGTACAGCTCCTACAATGAGCAGTTCTTC
CDR3aa: CASSFGYSSYNEQFF

v_gene: TRBV4-1
j_gene: TRBJ2-5
abundance: NA
d_gene: TRBD2
CDR3nt: TGCGCCAGCAGCCACCCCCGGCGGGGGAGGGGAGAGACCCAGTACTTC
CDR3aa: CASSHPRRGRGETQYF

v_gene: TRBV10-1
j_gene: TRBJ2-2
abundance: many
d_gene: NA
CDR3nt: TGCGCCAGCAGTGCCACACTGGACCTAAACACCGGGGAGCTGTTTTTT
CDR3aa: CASSATLDLNTGELFF

v_gene: TRBV11-2
j_gene: TRBJ1-1
abundance: NA
d_gene: TRBD1
CDR3nt: TGTGCCAGCAGCTTAGCCGGACAGGGCGACACTGAAGCTTTCTTT
CDR3aa: CASSLAGQGDTEAFF

v_gene: TRBV5-1
j_gene: TRBJ2-3
abundance: many
d_gene: NA
CDR3nt: TGCGCCAGCAGCTTGAACGGGGCCCCCACAGATACGCAGTATTTT
CDR3aa: CASSLNGAPTDTQYF

v_gene: TRBV27
j_gene: TRBJ1-6
abundance: NA
d_gene: NA
CDR3nt: TGTGCAGGGGCTCGGGTTTATAATTCACCCCTCCACTTT
CDR3aa: CAGARVYNSPLHF

v_gene: TRBV7-2
j_gene: TRBJ1-5
abundance: NA
d_gene: NA
CDR3nt: TGTGCCAGCAGCTTAGCACAAAATCAGCCCCAGCATTTT
CDR3aa: CASSLAQNQPQHF

v_gene: TRBV24-1
j_gene: TRBJ1-5
abundance: NA
d_gene: NA
CDR3nt: TGTGCCACCAGTGACTCGCGACGGGGTCAGCCCCAGCATTTT
CDR3aa: CATSDSRRGQPQHF

v_gene: TRBV10-3
j_gene: TRBJ2-7
abundance: few
d_gene: NA
CDR3nt: TGTGCCATCAGTCCTAAAAGCCAGGCATCCTACGAGCAGTACTTC
CDR3aa: CAISPKSQASYEQYF

v_gene: TRBV25-1
j_gene: TRBJ2-6
abundance: few
d_gene: NA
CDR3nt: TGTGCCAGCAGTGAAGTTCGTGCTGGGGCCAACGTCCTGACTTTC
CDR3aa: CASSEVRAGANVLTF

v_gene: TRBV10-3
j_gene: TRBJ2-1
abundance: NA
d_gene: TRBD2
CDR3nt: TGTGCCATAGGACTAGCGGAAAATGAGCAGTTCTTC
CDR3aa: CAIGLAENEQFF

v_gene: TRBV29-1
j_gene: TRBJ1-5
abundance: few
d_gene: TRBD1
CDR3nt: TGCAGCGTCGCTGGGACAGCTAATCAGCCCCAGCATTTT
CDR3aa: CSVAGTANQPQHF

v_gene: TRBV3-1
j_gene: TRBJ1-2
abundance: NA
d_gene: TRBD1
CDR3nt: TGTGCCAGCCCAGGGGGCTATGGCTACACCTTC
CDR3aa: CASPGGYGYTF

v_gene: TRBV7-9
j_gene: TRBJ1-4
abundance: many
d_gene: NA
CDR3nt: TGTGCCAGCAGCCCTGGACGAGAGGAAAAACTGTTTTTT
CDR3aa: CASSPGREEKLFF

v_gene: TRBV7-9
j_gene: TRBJ1-2
abundance: NA
d_gene: NA
CDR3nt: TGTGCCAGCAGCCCTAGGACTTCGGGCTATGGCTACACCTTC
CDR3aa: CASSPRTSGYGYTF

v_gene: TRBV7-3
j_gene: TRBJ1-1
abundance: NA
d_gene: NA
CDR3nt: TGTGCCAGCAGCTTAGACAGCCGAAACACTGAAGCTTTCTTT
CDR3aa: CASSLDSRNTEAFF

v_gene: TRBV7-9
j_gene: TRBJ1-5
abundance: few
d_gene: TRBD1
CDR3nt: TGTGCCAGCAGCACGACCGGGACAGGAGGTGGACAGCCCCAGCATTTT
CDR3aa: CASSTTGTGGGQPQHF

v_gene: TRBV20-1
j_gene: TRBJ2-6
abundance: few
d_gene: NA
CDR3nt: TGCAGTGCTGCTCAGGGCCCCCTGATCGGGGGGGCCAACGTCCTGACTTTC
CDR3aa: CSAAQGPLIGGANVLTF

v_gene: TRBV5-1
j_gene: TRBJ1-2
abundance: few
d_gene: TRBD1
CDR3nt: TGCGCCAGCAGAAACCCGGGACAGGGGGGCGAATATGGCTACACCTTC
CDR3aa: CASRNPGQGGEYGYTF

v_gene: TRBV6-5
j_gene: TRBJ1-5
abundance: NA
d_gene: NA
CDR3nt: TGTGCCAGCATTACGGTAATCCGGACACTTTATAGCAATCAGCCCCAGCATTTT
CDR3aa: CASITVIRTLYSNQPQHF

v_gene: TRBV6-2/TRBV6-3
j_gene: TRBJ1-1
abundance: few
d_gene: NA
CDR3nt: TGTGCCAGCAGCTTCCTGTCTCGGAGCACTGAAGCTTTCTTT
CDR3aa: CASSFLSRSTEAFF

v_gene: TRBV9
j_gene: TRBJ1-1
abundance: many
d_gene: NA
CDR3nt: TGTGCCAGCTCCCGGGCGAACACTGAAGCTTTCTTT
CDR3aa: CASSRANTEAFF